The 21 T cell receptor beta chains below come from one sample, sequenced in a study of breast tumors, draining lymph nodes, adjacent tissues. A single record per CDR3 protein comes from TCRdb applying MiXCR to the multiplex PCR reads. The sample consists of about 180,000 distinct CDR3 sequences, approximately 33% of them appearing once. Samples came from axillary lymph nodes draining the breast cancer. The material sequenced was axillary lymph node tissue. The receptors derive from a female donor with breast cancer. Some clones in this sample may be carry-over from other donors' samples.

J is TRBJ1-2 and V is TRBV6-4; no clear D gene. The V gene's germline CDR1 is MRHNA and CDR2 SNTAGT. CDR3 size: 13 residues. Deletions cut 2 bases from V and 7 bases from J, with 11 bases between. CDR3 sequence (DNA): TGTGCCAGCAGTGACGCCGAATTGGGTGGCTACACCTTC. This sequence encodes CASSDAELGGYTF.

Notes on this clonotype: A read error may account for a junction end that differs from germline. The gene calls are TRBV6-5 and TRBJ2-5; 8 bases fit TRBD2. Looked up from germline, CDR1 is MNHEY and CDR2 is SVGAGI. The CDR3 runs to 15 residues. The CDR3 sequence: CASSSSGGLKETQHF. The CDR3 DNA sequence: TGTGCCAGCAGTTCCTCGGGGGGGCTGAAAGAGACCCAGCACTTC.

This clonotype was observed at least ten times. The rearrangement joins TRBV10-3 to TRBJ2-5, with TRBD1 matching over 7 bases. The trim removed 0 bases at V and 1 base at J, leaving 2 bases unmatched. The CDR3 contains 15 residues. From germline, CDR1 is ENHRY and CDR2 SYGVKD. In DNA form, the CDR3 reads TGTGCCATCAGTGAGTCGGGGACAGCCCAAGAGACCCAGTACTTC. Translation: CAISESGTAQETQYF.

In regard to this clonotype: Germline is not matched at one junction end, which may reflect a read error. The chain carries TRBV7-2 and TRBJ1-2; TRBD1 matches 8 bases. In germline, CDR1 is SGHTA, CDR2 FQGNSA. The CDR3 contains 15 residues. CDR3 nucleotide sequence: TGTGTCAGCAGCCAAGAGGACAGGGACCGCTATGGCTACACCTTC. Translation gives CVSSQEDRDRYGYTF.

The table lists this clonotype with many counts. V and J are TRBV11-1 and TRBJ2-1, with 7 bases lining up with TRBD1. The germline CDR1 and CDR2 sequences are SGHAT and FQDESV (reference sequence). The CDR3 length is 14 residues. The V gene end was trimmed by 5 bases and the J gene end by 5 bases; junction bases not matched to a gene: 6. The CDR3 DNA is TGTGCCAGCAGCACCCGACAGGGCCACAATGAGCAGTTCTTC. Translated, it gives CASSTRQGHNEQFF.

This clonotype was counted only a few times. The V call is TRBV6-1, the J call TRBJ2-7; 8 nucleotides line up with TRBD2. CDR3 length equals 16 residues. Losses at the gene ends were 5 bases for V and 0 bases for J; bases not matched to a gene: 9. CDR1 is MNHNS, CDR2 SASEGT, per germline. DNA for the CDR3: TGTGCCAGCAGTCAAGACGGTAGCGGGACCTCCTACGAGCAGTACTTC. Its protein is CASSQDGSGTSYEQYF.

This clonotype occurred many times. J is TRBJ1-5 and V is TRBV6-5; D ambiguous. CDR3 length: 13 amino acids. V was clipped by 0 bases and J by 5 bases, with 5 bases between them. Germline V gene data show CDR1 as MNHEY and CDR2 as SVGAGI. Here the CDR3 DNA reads TGTGCCAGCAGTTACTCCCCGGATCAGCCCCAGCATTTT. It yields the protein CASSYSPDQPQHF.

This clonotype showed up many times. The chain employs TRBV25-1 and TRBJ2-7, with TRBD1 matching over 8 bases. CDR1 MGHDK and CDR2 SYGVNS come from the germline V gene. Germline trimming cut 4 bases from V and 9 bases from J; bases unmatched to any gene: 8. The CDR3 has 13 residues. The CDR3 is CASSVGTGRMQYF. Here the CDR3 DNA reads TGTGCCAGCAGTGTAGGGACAGGCAGGATGCAGTACTTC.

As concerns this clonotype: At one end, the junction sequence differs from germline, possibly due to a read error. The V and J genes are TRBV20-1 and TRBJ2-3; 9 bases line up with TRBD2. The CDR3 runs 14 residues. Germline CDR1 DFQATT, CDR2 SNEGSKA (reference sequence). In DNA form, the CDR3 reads TGCAGTGCCCCGACTAGCGGAGGCACAGCTACGCAGTATTTT. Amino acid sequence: CSAPTSGGTATQYF.

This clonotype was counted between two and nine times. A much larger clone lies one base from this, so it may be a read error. The CDR3 DNA is TGTGCCAGTAAGGCCCGGAGGGAGATAGAGAGCACCTTC. Encoded protein: CASKARREIESTF. The chain is built from TRBV19 and TRBJ1-2; unclear D gene. Trimming left V 7 bases short and J 13 bases short, with 22 bases between. Per the germline V gene, CDR1 is LNHDA and CDR2 is SQIVND (reference sequence). The CDR3 contains 13 residues.

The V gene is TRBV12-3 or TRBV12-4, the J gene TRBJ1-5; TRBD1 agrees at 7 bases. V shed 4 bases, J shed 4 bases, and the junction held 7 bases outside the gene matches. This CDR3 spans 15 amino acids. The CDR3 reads CASSSRRGLNQPQHF. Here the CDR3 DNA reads TGTGCCAGCAGTTCCCGGAGGGGGCTTAATCAGCCCCAGCATTTT.

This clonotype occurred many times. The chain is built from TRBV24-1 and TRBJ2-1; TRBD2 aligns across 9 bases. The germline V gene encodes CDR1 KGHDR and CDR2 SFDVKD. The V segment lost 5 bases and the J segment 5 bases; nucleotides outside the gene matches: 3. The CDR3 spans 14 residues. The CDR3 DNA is TGTGCCACCAGTGGTTTAGCGGGAGACAATGAGCAGTTCTTC. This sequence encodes CATSGLAGDNEQFF.

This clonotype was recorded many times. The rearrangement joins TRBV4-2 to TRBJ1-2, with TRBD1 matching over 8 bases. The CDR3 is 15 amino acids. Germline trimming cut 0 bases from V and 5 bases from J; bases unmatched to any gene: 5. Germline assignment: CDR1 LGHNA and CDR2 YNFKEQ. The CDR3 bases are TGTGCCAGCAGCCAAGAACGGGACAGGACTTATGGCTACACCTTC. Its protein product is CASSQERDRTYGYTF.

This chain's CDR3 is CASSLGTGGTLYF. Written as DNA, the CDR3 is TGTGCCAGCAGCTTAGGGACAGGCGGAACCCTATATTTT. The rearrangement uses TRBV7-2 and TRBJ1-3, with TRBD1 matching over 7 bases. Germline V gives CDR1 SGHTA, CDR2 FQGNSA. The CDR3 covers 13 residues. J gave up 14 bases and V 1 base, and 8 bases lay outside the gene matches.

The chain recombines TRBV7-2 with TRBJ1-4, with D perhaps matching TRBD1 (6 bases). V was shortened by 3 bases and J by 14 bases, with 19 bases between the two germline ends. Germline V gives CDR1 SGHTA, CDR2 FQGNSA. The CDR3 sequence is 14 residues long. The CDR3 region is CASSFQTGAENLFF. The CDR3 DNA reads TGTGCCAGCAGCTTTCAGACAGGAGCGGAGAACCTGTTTTTT.

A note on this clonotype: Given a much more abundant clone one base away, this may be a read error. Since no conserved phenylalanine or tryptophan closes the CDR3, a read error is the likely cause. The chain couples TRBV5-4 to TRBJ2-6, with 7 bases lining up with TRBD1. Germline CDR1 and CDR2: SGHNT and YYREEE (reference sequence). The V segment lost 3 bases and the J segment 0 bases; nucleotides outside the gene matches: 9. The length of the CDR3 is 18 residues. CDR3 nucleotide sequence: TGTGCCAGCAGCTATAACAGGGGCCGAGACTCTGGGGCCAACGTCCTGACTTCC. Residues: CASSYNRGRDSGANVLTS.

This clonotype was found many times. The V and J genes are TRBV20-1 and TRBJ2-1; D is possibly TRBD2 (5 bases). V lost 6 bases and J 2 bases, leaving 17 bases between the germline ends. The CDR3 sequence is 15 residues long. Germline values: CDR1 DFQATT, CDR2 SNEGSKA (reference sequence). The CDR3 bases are TGCAGTGCCCCCGTTGCGGGTCGGCCCTACAATGAGCAGTTCTTC. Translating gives CSAPVAGRPYNEQFF.

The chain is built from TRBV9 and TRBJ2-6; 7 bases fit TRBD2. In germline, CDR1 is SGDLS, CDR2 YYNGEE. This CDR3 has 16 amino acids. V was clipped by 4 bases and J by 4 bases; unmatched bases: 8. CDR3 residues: CASSRDGGSGANVLTF. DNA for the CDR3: TGTGCCAGCAGCCGTGACGGGGGGTCCGGGGCCAACGTCCTGACTTTC.

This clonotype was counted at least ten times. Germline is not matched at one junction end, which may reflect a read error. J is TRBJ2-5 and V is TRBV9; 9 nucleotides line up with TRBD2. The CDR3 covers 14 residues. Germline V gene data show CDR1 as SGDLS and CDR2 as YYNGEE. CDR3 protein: CASSVVASGETQSF. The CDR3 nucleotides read TGTGCCAGCAGCGTAGTAGCTAGCGGGGAGACCCAGTCCTTC.

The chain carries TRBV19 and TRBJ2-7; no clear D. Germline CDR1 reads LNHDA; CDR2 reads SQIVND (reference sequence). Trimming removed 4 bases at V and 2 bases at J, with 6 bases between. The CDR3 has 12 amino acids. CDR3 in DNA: TGTGCCAGTAGTAACAGAACCTACGAGCAGTACTTC. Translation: CASSNRTYEQYF.

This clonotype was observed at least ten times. The CDR3, as DNA: TGTGCCAGCTCACCACCGGTAGTAGCGGGGTTCACAGATACGCAGTATTTT. Protein: CASSPPVVAGFTDTQYF. This chain links TRBV18 with TRBJ2-3, with 8 bases lining up with TRBD2. V gave up 0 bases and J gave up 2 bases; unmatched junction bases: 7. CDR3 length equals 17 residues. Germline V gene sequence: CDR1 KGHSH, CDR2 LQKENI.